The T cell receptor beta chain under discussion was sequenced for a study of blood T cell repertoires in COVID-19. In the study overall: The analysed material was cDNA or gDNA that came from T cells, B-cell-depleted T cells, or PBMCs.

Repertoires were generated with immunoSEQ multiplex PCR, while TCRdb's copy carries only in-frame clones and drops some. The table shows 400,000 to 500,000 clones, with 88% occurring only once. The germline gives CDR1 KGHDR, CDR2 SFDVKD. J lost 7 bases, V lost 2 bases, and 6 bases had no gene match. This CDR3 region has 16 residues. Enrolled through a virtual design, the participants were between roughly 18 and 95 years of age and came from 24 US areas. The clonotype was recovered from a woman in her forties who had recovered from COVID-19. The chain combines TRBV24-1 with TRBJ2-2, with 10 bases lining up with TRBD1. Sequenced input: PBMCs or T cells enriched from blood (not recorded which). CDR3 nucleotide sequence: TGTGCCACCAGTGATTGGGGACAGGGGTCTGGCGGGGAGCTGTTTTTT. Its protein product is CATSDWGQGSGGELFF.